A single T cell receptor beta chain is shown here with its context. The antigen remains undetermined. Trimming stripped 2 bases from V and 10 bases from J, with 25 bases between. The CDR3 is 17 residues long. Germline CDR1 SGDLS, CDR2 YYNGEE. These data are taken from a study of graft-versus-host responses after intestinal transplantation. Study observations and caveats: High graft-versus-host to host-versus-graft T cell clonal ratios marked allografts of patients with graft-donor macrochimerism.

The protocol was immunoSEQ multiplex PCR, while the TCRdb copy is restricted to in-frame clones and leaves out a portion. The sample has approximately 85,000 clones; around 90% are singletons. J is TRBJ2-4 and V is TRBV9, with a weak D call TRBD1 (6 bases). This TCR was sampled from a human donor who was the organ donor for an intestinal transplant. The sample consisted of unstimulated CD8+ T cells sorted from spleen or lymph node cells, taken before transplant. DNA for the CDR3: TGTGCCAGCAGCGTTACATCAGGAATCCAGGGGTTGAGTATTCAGTACTTC. Residues: CASSVTSGIQGLSIQYF.